The 6 T cell receptor beta chains below all came from one sample that was sequenced in a study of graft-versus-host responses after intestinal transplantation. For these receptors, no antigen is known. Sequenced by immunoSEQ multiplex PCR; TCRdb stores in-frame clones only, minus some. This sample has approximately 100,000 clones, with roughly 90% found just once. The sequenced sample was unstimulated CD4+ T cells sorted from spleen or lymph node cells, obtained before intestinal transplant. The receptors derive from a human donor who received an intestinal transplant.

CDR3 region: CASSSRDRGQIPYF. The DNA of the CDR3 is TGTGCCAGCAGCTCGCGGGACAGGGGGCAAATTCCGTACTTC. This rearrangement joins TRBV7-3 to TRBJ2-5; 12 bases line up with TRBD1. CDR3 length: 14 residues. Germline CDR1 SGHTA, CDR2 FQGTGA. Trimming took 4 bases from V and 13 from J; bases not matched to a gene: 10.

The chain employs TRBV7-2 and TRBJ1-6; D unclear. This CDR3 contains 14 residues. Trimming stripped 3 bases from V and 5 bases from J, with 8 bases between. Germline V gives CDR1 SGHTA, CDR2 FQGNSA. CDR3 in amino acids: CASSLYRDNSPLHF. CDR3 DNA: TGTGCCAGCAGCTTGTATAGGGATAATTCACCCCTCCACTTT. Variable domain in full (rest from reference TRBV7-2 and TRBJ1-6): GAGVSQSPSNKVTEKGKDVELRCDPISGHTALYWYRQSLGQGLEFLIYFQGNSAPDKSGLPSDRFSAERTGGSVSTLTIQRTQQEDSAVYLCASSLYRDNSPLHFGNGTRLTVT.

This chain uses TRBV23-1 with TRBJ1-6; 9 nucleotides agree with TRBD1. TRBV23-1 is treated as an ORF (open reading frame) with a function not yet certain. The length of the CDR3 is 14 residues. The V gene end was trimmed by 5 bases and the J gene end by 7 bases; junction bases not matched to a gene: 3. The DNA for the CDR3 is TGCGCCAGCAGTATCGACAGGGGGAATTCACCCCTCCACTTT. Translation: CASSIDRGNSPLHF.

Here the CDR3 reads CASSERRVNTEAFF. DNA of the CDR3: TGCGCCAGCAGTGAGCGCAGGGTAAACACTGAAGCTTTCTTT. The genes are TRBV10-2 and TRBJ1-1; D may be TRBD1 (5 bases). Germline CDR1 reads WSHSY; CDR2 reads SAAADI. The length of the CDR3 is 14 residues. V dropped 2 bases and J dropped 2 bases, with 9 bases sitting between them.

The sample holds one count of this clone. V usage is TRBV6-5 and J usage is TRBJ2-5; D is unresolved. The ends were cut back, 0 bases at V and 1 base at J, with 9 bases in the middle. The CDR3 totals 15 residues. Looked up from germline, CDR1 is MNHEY and CDR2 is SVGAGI. DNA of the CDR3: TGTGCCAGCAGTTACTCACATACACCCCAAGAGACCCAGTACTTC. It encodes CASSYSHTPQETQYF.

The chain has TRBV5-1 and TRBJ1-4, with D possibly being TRBD1 (6 bases). The germline V gene encodes CDR1 SGHRS and CDR2 YFSETQ. The CDR3 runs to 15 residues. V lost 0 bases and J lost 7, with 13 bases in between. The CDR3 nucleotides are TGCGCCAGCAGCTTGGCAGGGGAGAGGGGTGAAAAACTGTTTTTT. The encoded protein is CASSLAGERGEKLFF. Drawing the rest from reference TRBV5-1 and TRBJ1-4, the complete variable domain is KAGVTQTPRYLIKTRGQQVTLSCSPISGHRSVSWYQQTPGQGLQFLFEYFSETQRNKGNFPGRFSGRQFSNSRSEMNVSTLELGDSALYLCASSLAGERGEKLFFGSGTQLSVL.